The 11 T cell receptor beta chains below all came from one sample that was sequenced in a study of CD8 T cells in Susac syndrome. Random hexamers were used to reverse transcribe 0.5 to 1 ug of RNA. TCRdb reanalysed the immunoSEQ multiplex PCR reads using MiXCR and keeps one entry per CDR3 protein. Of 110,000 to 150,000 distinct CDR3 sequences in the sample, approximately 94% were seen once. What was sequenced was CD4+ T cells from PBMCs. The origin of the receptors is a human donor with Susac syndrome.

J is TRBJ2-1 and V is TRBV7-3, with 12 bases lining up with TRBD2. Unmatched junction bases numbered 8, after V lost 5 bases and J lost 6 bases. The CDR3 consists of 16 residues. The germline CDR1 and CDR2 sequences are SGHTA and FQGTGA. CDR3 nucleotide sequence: TGTGCCAGCAGCGCGACTAGCGGGGGCGAACCCAATGAGCAGTTCTTC. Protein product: CASSATSGGEPNEQFF.

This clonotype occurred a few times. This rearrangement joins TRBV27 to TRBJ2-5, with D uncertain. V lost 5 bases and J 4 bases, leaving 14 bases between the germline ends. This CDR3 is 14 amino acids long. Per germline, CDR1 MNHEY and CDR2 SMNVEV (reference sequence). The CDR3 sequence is CASSPNAGGETQYF. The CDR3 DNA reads TGTGCCAGCAGTCCGAACGCAGGTGGAGAGACCCAGTACTTC.

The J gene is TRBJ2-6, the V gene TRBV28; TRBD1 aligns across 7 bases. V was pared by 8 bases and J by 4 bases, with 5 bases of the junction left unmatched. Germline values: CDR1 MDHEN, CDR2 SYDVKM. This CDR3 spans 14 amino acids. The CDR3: CASLDRVGANVLTF. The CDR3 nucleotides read TGTGCCAGCTTAGACAGGGTCGGGGCCAACGTCCTGACTTTC.

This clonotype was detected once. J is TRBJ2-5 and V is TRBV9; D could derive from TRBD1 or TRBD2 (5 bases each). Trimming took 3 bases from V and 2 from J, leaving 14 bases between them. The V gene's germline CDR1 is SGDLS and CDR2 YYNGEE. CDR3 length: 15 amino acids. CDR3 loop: CASSAYGTRQETQYF. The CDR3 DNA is TGTGCCAGCAGCGCCTACGGGACCCGTCAAGAGACCCAGTACTTC. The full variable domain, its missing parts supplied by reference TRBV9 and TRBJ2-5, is DSGVTQTPKHLITATGQRVTLRCSPRSGDLSVYWYQQSLDQGLQFLIQYYNGEERAKGNILERFSAQQFPDLHSELNLSSLELGDSALYFCASSAYGTRQETQYFGPGTRLLVL.

The CDR3 protein is CASSDQGDGYTF. CDR3 DNA sequence: TGTGCCAGCAGTGACCAGGGGGACGGCTACACCTTC. V usage is TRBV25-1 and J usage is TRBJ1-2, with TRBD1 matching over 7 bases. CDR1 and CDR2 (germline): MGHDK, SYGVNS. CDR3 length equals 12 residues. Trimming cost V 3 bases and J 8 bases; bases outside gene matches: 3.

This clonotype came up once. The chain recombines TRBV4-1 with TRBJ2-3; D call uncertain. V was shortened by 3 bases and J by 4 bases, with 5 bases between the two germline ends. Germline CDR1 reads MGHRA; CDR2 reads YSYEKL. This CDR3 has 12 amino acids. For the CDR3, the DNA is TGCGCCAGCAGCCACACATCAGATACGCAGTATTTT. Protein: CASSHTSDTQYF.

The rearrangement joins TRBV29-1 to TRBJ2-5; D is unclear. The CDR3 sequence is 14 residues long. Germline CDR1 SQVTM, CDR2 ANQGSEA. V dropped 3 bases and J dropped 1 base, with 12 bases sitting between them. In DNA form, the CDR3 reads TGCAGCGTTGAGGTGTTCCGGAGCCAAGAGACCCAGTACTTC. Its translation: CSVEVFRSQETQYF.

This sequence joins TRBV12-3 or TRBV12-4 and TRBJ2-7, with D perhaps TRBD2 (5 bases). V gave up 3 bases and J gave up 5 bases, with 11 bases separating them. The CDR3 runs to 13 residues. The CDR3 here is CASSLRAAHEQYF. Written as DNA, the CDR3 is TGTGCCAGCAGTTTGCGGGCGGCACACGAGCAGTACTTC.

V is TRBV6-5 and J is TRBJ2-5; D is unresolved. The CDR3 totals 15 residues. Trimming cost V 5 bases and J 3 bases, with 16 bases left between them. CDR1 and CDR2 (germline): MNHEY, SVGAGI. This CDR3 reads CASSLRVGGKETQYF. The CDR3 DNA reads TGTGCCAGCAGTCTACGAGTTGGTGGCAAAGAGACCCAGTACTTC.

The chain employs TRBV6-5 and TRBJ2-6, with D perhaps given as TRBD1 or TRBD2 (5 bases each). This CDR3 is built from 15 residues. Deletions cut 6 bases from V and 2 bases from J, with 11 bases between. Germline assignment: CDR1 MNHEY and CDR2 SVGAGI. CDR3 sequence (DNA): TGTGCCAGCAGCTGGGGGATAGCTGGGGCCAACGTCCTGACTTTC. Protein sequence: CASSWGIAGANVLTF.

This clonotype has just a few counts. Written as DNA, the CDR3 is TGCAGTGCTAGACAGGGGTCCTACGAGCAGTACTTC. It translates to CSARQGSYEQYF. This sequence joins TRBV20-1 and TRBJ2-7; TRBD1 might be the D (6 bases). This CDR3 contains 12 residues. Trimming left V 2 bases short and J 1 base short, with 6 bases between. Germline V gives CDR1 DFQATT, CDR2 SNEGSKA (reference sequence).